Below, 28 T cell receptor beta chains from the same sample are listed, as sequenced in a study of control samples from healthy donors and cancer patients. Profiled with immunoSEQ multiplex PCR; TCRdb holds only in-frame clones, not every one. The repertoire holds about 60,000 clones, with 75% to 85% as singletons. The sequenced material came from blood. Source of these receptors: a man in his forties or fifties in good health.

The chain is built from TRBV4-2 and TRBJ1-1; D is ambiguous. The CDR3 extends over 16 amino acids. Germline lookup yields CDR1 LGHNA and CDR2 YNFKEQ. V lost 4 bases and J lost 1, with 16 bases in between. Here the CDR3 DNA reads TGTGCCAGCAGCCGCCTTTTGGAACGCCCGAACACTGAAGCTTTCTTT. It yields the protein CASSRLLERPNTEAFF.

The chain uses TRBV4-2 and TRBJ2-3, with D possibly being TRBD2 (6 bases). Between the trimmed V and J ends, which lost 4 bases and 5 bases, there was a span of 19 bases. The V gene's germline CDR1 is LGHNA and CDR2 YNFKEQ. This CDR3 is built from 16 residues. DNA of the CDR3: TGTGCCAGCAGCCCACGGTGGGTACTAGCCGGAGATACGCAGTATTTT. It codes for CASSPRWVLAGDTQYF.

The chain couples TRBV15 to TRBJ2-3, with D hard to call. This CDR3 is built from 13 residues. The V end lost 0 bases, the J end lost 3 bases, and 4 bases lay between the germline ends. CDR1 is LNHNV, CDR2 YYDKDF, per germline (reference sequence). In DNA form, the CDR3 reads TGTGCCACCAGCAGAGACCATACAGATACGCAGTATTTT. Residues: CATSRDHTDTQYF.

The chain uses TRBV5-8 and TRBJ1-3; D is perhaps TRBD1 (5 bases). Trimming removed 4 bases from V and 0 bases from J, with 11 bases in between. There are 15 residues in the CDR3. Germline V gene sequence: CDR1 SGHTS, CDR2 YDEGEE. Written as DNA, the CDR3 is TGTGCCAGCAGCCTGGGACGGTACTCTGGAAACACCATATATTTT. This codes for CASSLGRYSGNTIYF.

This clone was counted a single time. The chain has TRBV6-5 and TRBJ1-1; 11 bases align to TRBD1. After removal of 10 bases from V and 2 bases from J, the junction contained 9 bases not matched to a gene. Germline V gene lookup returns CDR1 MNHEY and CDR2 SVGAGI. This CDR3 has 15 amino acids. The CDR3 nucleotides are TGTGCCACCCAGGACAGGGGGCTACCAAACACTGAAGCTTTCTTT. Protein: CATQDRGLPNTEAFF.

V gene TRBV2 combines with J gene TRBJ1-2; 9 bases agree with TRBD1. Germline V gene lookup returns CDR1 SNHLY and CDR2 FYNNEI. Germline trimming cut 6 bases from V and 4 bases from J; bases unmatched to any gene: 3. The CDR3 runs to 13 residues. In DNA, the CDR3 is TGTGCCAGCAGCGGGACAGGGCTCTATGGCTACACCTTC. It translates to CASSGTGLYGYTF.

V gene TRBV6-1 combines with J gene TRBJ1-5; a weak D match, TRBD1 (5 bases). Germline V CDR1 and CDR2: MNHNS, SASEGT. The CDR3 totals 14 residues. Trimming shortened V by 2 bases and J by 5 bases, and 10 bases separated the two germline ends. The CDR3 loop reads CASSEWGVDQPQHF. In nucleotides, the CDR3 is TGTGCCAGCAGTGAATGGGGGGTCGATCAGCCCCAGCATTTT.

This rearrangement joins TRBV19 to TRBJ2-3; unclear D gene. Germline V gene sequence: CDR1 LNHDA, CDR2 SQIVND (reference sequence). CDR3 size: 11 residues. Trimming pared 7 bases from V and 3 bases from J, leaving 5 bases between. The CDR3 region has the DNA TGTGCCAGTACCAGTACAGATACGCAGTATTTT. It translates to CASTSTDTQYF.

The chain uses TRBV7-9 and TRBJ1-2, with no clear D. Germline CDR1 SEHNR, CDR2 FQNEAQ (reference sequence). Trimming removed 5 bases at V and 3 bases at J, with 13 bases between. CDR3 length: 14 amino acids. This CDR3 reads CASSPTSGDYGYTF. CDR3 nucleotide sequence: TGTGCCAGCAGCCCTACCTCTGGTGACTATGGCTACACCTTC. Based on the CDR3 plus reference TRBV7-9 and TRBJ1-2, the full variable domain is DTGVSQNPRHKITKRGQNVTFRCDPISEHNRLYWYRQTLGQGPEFLTYFQNEAQLEKSRLLSDRFSAERPKGSFSTLEIQRTEQGDSAMYLCASSPTSGDYGYTFGSGTRLTVV.

The V gene is TRBV30, the J gene TRBJ1-1; 7 bases agree with TRBD1. V shed 3 bases and J 5 bases; nucleotides not matched to a gene: 6. There are 13 residues in the CDR3. Per the germline V gene, CDR1 is GTSNPN and CDR2 is SVGIG (reference sequence). The CDR3 sequence is CAWSSGGRTEAFF. DNA of the CDR3: TGTGCCTGGAGCTCAGGGGGTCGTACTGAAGCTTTCTTT.

This clone came up once. The chain has TRBV10-3 and TRBJ2-5, with TRBD2 matching over 10 bases. The junction had 27 bases not matched to a gene; V was cut back by 2 bases and J by 3 bases. The germline gives CDR1 ENHRY, CDR2 SYGVKD. The CDR3 is made up of 23 amino acids. In DNA form, the CDR3 reads TGTGCCATCAGTGAGGGCGGGACTAGCGTATGTTTTTCGTCCAGCCGAGAAAAAGAGACCCAGTACTTC. It encodes CAISEGGTSVCFSSSREKETQYF.

The chain combines TRBV11-3 with TRBJ2-1; 10 bases match TRBD2. Trimming at V came to 3 bases and at J to 7 bases, leaving 6 bases not matched to a gene. Germline CDR1 and CDR2: SGHNT and YENEEA. The CDR3 is 15 amino acids. The CDR3 DNA reads as TGTGCCAGCAGCTTCGAACTAGCGGGGTGGAATGAGCAGTTCTTC. It translates to CASSFELAGWNEQFF.

This chain joins TRBV11-3 and TRBJ1-2, with 7 bases aligning to TRBD1. The J segment lost 4 bases and the V segment lost 5 bases, leaving 13 bases of the junction unmatched. The germline V gene encodes CDR1 SGHNT and CDR2 YENEEA. This CDR3 spans 16 amino acids. CDR3 nucleotides: TGTGCCAGCAGCCTGACAGGGTTGGACATTGGCTATGGCTACACCTTC. This gives the protein CASSLTGLDIGYGYTF. The full variable domain, its missing parts supplied by reference TRBV11-3 and TRBJ1-2, is EAGVVQSPRYKIIEKKQPVAFWCNPISGHNTLYWYLQNLGQGPELLIRYENEEAVDDSQLPKDRFSAERLKGVDSTLKIQPAELGDSAVYLCASSLTGLDIGYGYTFGSGTRLTVV.

The chain recombines TRBV5-5 with TRBJ1-1, with D unclear. This CDR3 region has 13 residues. The ends were cut back, 1 base at V and 8 bases at J, with 12 bases in the middle. Germline-derived CDR1 and CDR2 are SGHKS and YYEKEE (reference sequence). CDR3 in amino acids: CASSLWAMMEAFF. CDR3 DNA sequence: TGTGCCAGCAGCTTGTGGGCGATGATGGAAGCTTTCTTT.

The V and J genes are TRBV6-5 and TRBJ2-3; D gene uncertain. CDR1 MNHEY and CDR2 SVGAGI come from the germline V gene. The CDR3 length is 13 residues. The V gene lost 5 bases and the J gene lost 2 bases, with 8 bases spanning the gap. This CDR3 is CASSPDPTDTQYF. The CDR3 bases are TGTGCCAGCAGTCCTGATCCCACAGATACGCAGTATTTT.

V and J are TRBV2 and TRBJ2-5; tentative D call: TRBD1 (5 bases). V was shortened by 3 bases and J by 5 bases, with 16 bases between the two germline ends. This CDR3 is built from 15 residues. Germline V CDR1 and CDR2: SNHLY, FYNNEI. Here the CDR3 reads CASSEMDTKRETQYF. CDR3 nucleotide sequence: TGTGCCAGCAGTGAGATGGACACCAAACGGGAGACCCAGTACTTC.

The chain couples TRBV5-1 to TRBJ2-5; perhaps TRBD1 as D (6 bases). V lost 3 bases and J 3 bases, leaving 12 bases between the germline ends. This CDR3 contains 14 residues. Germline V gene data show CDR1 as SGHRS and CDR2 as YFSETQ. The CDR3 DNA reads TGCGCCAGCAGCTCTACAGGGTCCGAAGAGACCCAGTACTTC. Translation: CASSSTGSEETQYF.

The gene calls are TRBV7-2 and TRBJ1-5; TRBD1 might be the D (6 bases). Germline-derived CDR1 and CDR2 are SGHTA and FQGNSA. The germline V and J ends were trimmed by 1 base and 5 bases, with 21 bases remaining between them. CDR3 length: 18 residues. CDR3 in amino acids: CASSLEIGWGPLDQPQHF. The CDR3 region has the DNA TGTGCCAGCAGCTTAGAAATTGGTTGGGGGCCGTTGGATCAGCCCCAGCATTTT.

This clone was recorded once. This rearrangement joins TRBV3-1 (or the pseudogene TRBV3-2) to TRBJ2-7; 7 nucleotides agree with TRBD1. Germline CDR1 and CDR2: LGHDT and YNNKEL (reference sequence). After removal of 0 bases from V and 4 bases from J, the junction contained 12 bases not matched to a gene. The CDR3 loop spans 17 amino acids. For the CDR3, the DNA is TGTGCCAGCAGCCAAGAGTATCCCCGCGACAGGGAATACGAGCAGTACTTC. Residues: CASSQEYPRDREYEQYF.

The chain is built from TRBV4-3 and TRBJ2-2; the D is unclear. The CDR3 is 15 amino acids. The germline V and J ends were trimmed by 0 bases and 3 bases, with 8 bases remaining between them. CDR1 is LGHNA, CDR2 YSLEER, per germline. The CDR3 sequence: CASSQDGRYTGELFF. In DNA, the CDR3 is TGCGCCAGCAGCCAAGACGGACGGTACACCGGGGAGCTGTTTTTT.

The V gene is TRBV7-8, the J gene TRBJ2-7, with D unresolved. The CDR3 is 13 residues long. Trimming stripped 1 base from V and 3 bases from J, with 7 bases between. Germline CDR1 is SGHVS and CDR2 is FQNEAQ. The CDR3 nucleotides are TGTGCCAGCAGCTTAGGTATTGACTACGAGCAGTACTTC. Protein sequence: CASSLGIDYEQYF.

This chain joins TRBV3-1 (or the pseudogene TRBV3-2) and TRBJ1-1, with D maybe TRBD1 (6 bases). Germline-derived CDR1 and CDR2 are LGHDT and YNNKEL (reference sequence). The CDR3 is 13 residues long. Deletions cut 6 bases from V and 5 bases from J, with 13 bases between. The CDR3 region has the DNA TGTGCCAGCAGGCTAATAGGACAGACTGAAGCTTTCTTT. This codes for CASRLIGQTEAFF.

The rearrangement uses TRBV7-2 and TRBJ2-5; 10 bases map to TRBD2. J was trimmed by 5 bases and V by 5 bases; bases with no gene match: 11. Germline V gene sequence: CDR1 SGHTA, CDR2 FQGNSA. The CDR3 sequence is 16 residues long. DNA of the CDR3: TGTGCCAGCAGCCCAATCGCTAGCGGGAGCTCGGAGACCCAGTACTTC. As protein: CASSPIASGSSETQYF.

The rearrangement joins TRBV2 to TRBJ1-6, with D unclear. Germline V gives CDR1 SNHLY, CDR2 FYNNEI. The V end was cut by 5 bases, the J end by 7 bases, with 15 bases between. The CDR3 totals 15 residues. CDR3 protein: CASSPQAGPNSPLHF. The DNA of the CDR3 is TGTGCCAGCAGTCCTCAGGCCGGCCCGAATTCACCCCTCCACTTT.

CDR3 bases: TGTGCCAGCAGCTTAGACCGGGGACAGGGGAGAGAAAAACTGTTTTTT. Translated: CASSLDRGQGREKLFF. The chain combines TRBV13 with TRBJ1-4, with 10 bases fitting TRBD1. Germline V CDR1 and CDR2: PRHDT, FYEKMQ (reference sequence). The V gene end was trimmed by 1 base and the J gene end by 8 bases; junction bases not matched to a gene: 7. This CDR3 comprises 16 residues.

The V gene is TRBV18, the J gene TRBJ2-2; 7 bases are a match to TRBD2. The CDR3 has 14 residues. CDR1 and CDR2 from the germline V gene are KGHSH and LQKENI. Germline trimming cut 5 bases from V and 5 bases from J; bases unmatched to any gene: 5. CDR3 sequence (DNA): TGTGCCAGCTCATCGACTAGCCAAACCGGGGAGCTGTTTTTT. The encoded protein is CASSSTSQTGELFF.

This clone was detected only a few times. Other nucleotide sequences in the sample specify the same CDR3. V gene TRBV5-1 combines with J gene TRBJ1-5; D ambiguous. V lost 0 bases to trimming and J lost 4 bases, with 5 bases between them. This CDR3 is built from 13 residues. Germline V gene lookup returns CDR1 SGHRS and CDR2 YFSETQ. The CDR3 sequence: CASSLDGNQPQHF. The CDR3, as DNA: TGCGCCAGCAGCTTGGACGGTAATCAGCCCCAGCATTTT. Filled out from reference TRBV5-1 and TRBJ1-5, the complete variable domain reads KAGVTQTPRYLIKTRGQQVTLSCSPISGHRSVSWYQQTPGQGLQFLFEYFSETQRNKGNFPGRFSGRQFSNSRSEMNVSTLELGDSALYLCASSLDGNQPQHFGDGTRLSIL.

V gene TRBV28 combines with J gene TRBJ2-7; D might be TRBD1 or TRBD2, each matching 6 bases. Germline assignment: CDR1 MDHEN and CDR2 SYDVKM. CDR3 length equals 14 residues. Trimming left V 7 bases short and J 1 base short, with 14 bases between. The CDR3 nucleotides are TGTGCCAGCATTCCATCGGGGGCTTCCTACGAGCAGTACTTC. Translated, it gives CASIPSGASYEQYF.